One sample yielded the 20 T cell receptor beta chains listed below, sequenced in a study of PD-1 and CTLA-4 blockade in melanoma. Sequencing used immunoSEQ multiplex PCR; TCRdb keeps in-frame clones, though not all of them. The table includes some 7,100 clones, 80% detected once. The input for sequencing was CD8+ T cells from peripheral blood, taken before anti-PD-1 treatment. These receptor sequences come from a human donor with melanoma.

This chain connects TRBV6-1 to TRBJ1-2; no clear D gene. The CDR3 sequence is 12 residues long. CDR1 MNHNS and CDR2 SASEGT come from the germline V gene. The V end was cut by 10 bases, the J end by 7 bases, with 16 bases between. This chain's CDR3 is CAIAPNRGGYTF. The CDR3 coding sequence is TGTGCCATCGCTCCCAATCGCGGTGGCTACACCTTC.

The chain's CDR3 is CASSLVSGTAGYTF. The CDR3 DNA follows: TGTGCCAGCAGCTTAGTTTCAGGGACGGCTGGCTACACCTTC. The chain recombines TRBV7-9 with TRBJ1-2, with a possible D match to TRBD1 (5 bases). The CDR3 runs to 14 residues. Trimming pared 1 base from V and 7 bases from J, leaving 13 bases between. Germline loops: CDR1 SEHNR, CDR2 FQNEAQ (reference sequence).

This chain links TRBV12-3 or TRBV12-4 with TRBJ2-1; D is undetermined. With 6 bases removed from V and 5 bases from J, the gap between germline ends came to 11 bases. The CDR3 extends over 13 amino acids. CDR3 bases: TGTGCCAGCAGCCTCTTGAGCGACAATGAGCAGTTCTTC. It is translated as CASSLLSDNEQFF.

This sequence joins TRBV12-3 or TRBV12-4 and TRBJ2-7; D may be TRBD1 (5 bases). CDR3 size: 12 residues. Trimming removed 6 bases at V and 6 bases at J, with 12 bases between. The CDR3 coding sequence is TGTGCCAGCAGCCCAGACAGAATCGAGCAGTACTTC. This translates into CASSPDRIEQYF.

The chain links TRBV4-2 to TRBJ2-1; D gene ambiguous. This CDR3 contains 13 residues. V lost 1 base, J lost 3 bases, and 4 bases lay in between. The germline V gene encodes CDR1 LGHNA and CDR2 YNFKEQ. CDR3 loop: CASSQGDYNEQFF. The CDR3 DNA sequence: TGTGCCAGCAGCCAAGGTGACTACAATGAGCAGTTCTTC.

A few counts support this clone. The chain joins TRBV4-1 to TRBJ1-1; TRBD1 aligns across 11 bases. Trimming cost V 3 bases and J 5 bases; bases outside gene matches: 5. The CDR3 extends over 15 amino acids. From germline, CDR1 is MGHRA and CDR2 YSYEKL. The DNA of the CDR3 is TGCGCCAGCAGCCAGGGACAGGGGGTCGGAACTGAAGCTTTCTTT. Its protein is CASSQGQGVGTEAFF.

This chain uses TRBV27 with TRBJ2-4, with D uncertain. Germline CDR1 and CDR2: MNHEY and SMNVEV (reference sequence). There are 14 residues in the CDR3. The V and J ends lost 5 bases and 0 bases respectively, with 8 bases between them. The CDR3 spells CASSTSLAKNIQYF. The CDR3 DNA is TGTGCCAGCAGTACGAGTTTAGCCAAAAACATTCAGTACTTC.

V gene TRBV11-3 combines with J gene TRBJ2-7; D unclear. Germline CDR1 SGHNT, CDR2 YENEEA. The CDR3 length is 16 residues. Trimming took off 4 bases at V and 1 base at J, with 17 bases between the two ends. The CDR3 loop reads CASSSALDTRSYEQYF. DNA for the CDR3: TGTGCCAGCAGCTCCGCCCTTGACACACGATCCTACGAGCAGTACTTC.

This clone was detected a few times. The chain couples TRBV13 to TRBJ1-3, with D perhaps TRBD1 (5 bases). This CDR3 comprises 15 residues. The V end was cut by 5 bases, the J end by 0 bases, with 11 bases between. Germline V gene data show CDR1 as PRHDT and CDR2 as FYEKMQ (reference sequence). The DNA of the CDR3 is TGTGCCAGCAGCCCCGCCCAGGGCTCTGGAAACACCATATATTTT. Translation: CASSPAQGSGNTIYF.

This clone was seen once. In nucleotides, the CDR3 is TGCGCCAGCAGCCTAGGGGGCCTCACCGGGGAGCTGTTTTTT. It encodes CASSLGGLTGELFF. V usage is TRBV5-1 and J usage is TRBJ2-2, with 7 bases identical to TRBD1. The ends lost 4 bases at V and 4 bases at J; junction bases unmatched: 4. The CDR3 runs to 14 residues. The V gene's germline CDR1 is SGHRS and CDR2 YFSETQ.

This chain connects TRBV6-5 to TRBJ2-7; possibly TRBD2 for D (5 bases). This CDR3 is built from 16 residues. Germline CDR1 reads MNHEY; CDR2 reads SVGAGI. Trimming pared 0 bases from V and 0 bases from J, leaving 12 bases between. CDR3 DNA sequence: TGTGCCAGCAGTTACTCGGCTCGAGGGAACTCCTACGAGCAGTACTTC. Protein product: CASSYSARGNSYEQYF.

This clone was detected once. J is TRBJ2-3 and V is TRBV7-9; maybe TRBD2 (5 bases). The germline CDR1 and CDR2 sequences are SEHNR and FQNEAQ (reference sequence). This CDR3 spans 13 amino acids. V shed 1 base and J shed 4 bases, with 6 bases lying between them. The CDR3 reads CASSLGSADTQYF. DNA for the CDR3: TGTGCCAGCAGCTTAGGTAGCGCAGATACGCAGTATTTT.

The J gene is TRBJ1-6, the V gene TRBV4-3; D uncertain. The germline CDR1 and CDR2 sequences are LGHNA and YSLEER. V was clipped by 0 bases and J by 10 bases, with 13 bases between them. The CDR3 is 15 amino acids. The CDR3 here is CASSQDWVRGSPLHF. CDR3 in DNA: TGCGCCAGCAGCCAAGATTGGGTACGGGGATCACCCCTCCACTTT.

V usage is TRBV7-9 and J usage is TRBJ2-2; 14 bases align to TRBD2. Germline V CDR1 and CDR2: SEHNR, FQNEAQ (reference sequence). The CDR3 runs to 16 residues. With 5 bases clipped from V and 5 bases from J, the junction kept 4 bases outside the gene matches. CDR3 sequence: CASSPTSGRDTGELFF. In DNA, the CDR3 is TGTGCCAGCAGCCCGACTAGCGGGAGGGATACCGGGGAGCTGTTTTTT.

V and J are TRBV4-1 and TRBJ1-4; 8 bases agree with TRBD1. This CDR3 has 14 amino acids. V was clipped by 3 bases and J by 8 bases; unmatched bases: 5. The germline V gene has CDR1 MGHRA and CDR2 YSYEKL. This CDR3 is CASSHTTGDEKLFF. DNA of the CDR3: TGCGCCAGCAGCCACACGACAGGGGACGAAAAACTGTTTTTT.

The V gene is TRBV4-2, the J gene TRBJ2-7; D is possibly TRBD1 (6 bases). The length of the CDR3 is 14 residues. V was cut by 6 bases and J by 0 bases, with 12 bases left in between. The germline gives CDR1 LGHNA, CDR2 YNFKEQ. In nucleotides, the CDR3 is TGTGCCAGCAGTTACGAGGACAGCTCCTACGAGCAGTACTTC. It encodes CASSYEDSSYEQYF.

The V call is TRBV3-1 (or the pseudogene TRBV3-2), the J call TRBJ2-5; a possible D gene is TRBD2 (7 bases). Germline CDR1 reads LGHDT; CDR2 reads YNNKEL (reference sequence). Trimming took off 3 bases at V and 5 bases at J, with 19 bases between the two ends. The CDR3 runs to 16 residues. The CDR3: CASSHNLRGQVETQYF. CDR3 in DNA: TGTGCCAGCAGCCATAATCTGCGGGGGCAGGTGGAGACCCAGTACTTC.

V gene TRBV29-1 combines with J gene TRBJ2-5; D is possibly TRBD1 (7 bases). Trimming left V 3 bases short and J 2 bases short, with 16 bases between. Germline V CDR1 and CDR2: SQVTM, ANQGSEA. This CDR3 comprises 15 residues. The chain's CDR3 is CSVEGGQLLQETQYF. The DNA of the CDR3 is TGCAGCGTTGAGGGGGGACAGCTTTTACAAGAGACCCAGTACTTC.

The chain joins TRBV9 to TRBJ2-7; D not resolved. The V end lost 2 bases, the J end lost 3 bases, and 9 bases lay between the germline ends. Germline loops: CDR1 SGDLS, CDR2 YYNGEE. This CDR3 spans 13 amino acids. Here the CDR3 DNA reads TGTGCCAGCAGCGTCGGCGGAGACTACGAGCAGTACTTC. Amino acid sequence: CASSVGGDYEQYF.

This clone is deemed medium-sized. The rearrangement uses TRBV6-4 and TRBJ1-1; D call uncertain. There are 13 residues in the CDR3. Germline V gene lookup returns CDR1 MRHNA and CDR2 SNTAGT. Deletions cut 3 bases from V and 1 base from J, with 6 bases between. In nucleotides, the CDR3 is TGTGCCAGCAGTGAAAAGGAGAACACTGAAGCTTTCTTT. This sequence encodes CASSEKENTEAFF.